This TCR beta chain was profiled in a study of cytomegalovirus exposure and HLA in healthy donors. Study results and caveats: In a later analysis, at a false discovery rate of 0.05, under 20,000 TCR beta sequences were associated with HLA alleles. Later analysis showed most CMV-associated TCR beta chains appearing HLA-restricted. Some segments of the V type, notably TRBV6-2 and TRBV6-3, were excluded as indistinguishable.

13 Jbeta primers and 60 Vbeta primers were used for the PCR. Only in-frame clones appear in the TCRdb table, and some are missing; sequencing was by immunoSEQ multiplex PCR. This sample yields fewer than 200,000 clones, of which roughly 80% are seen a single time; 4% to 5.5% belongs to the top ten. To note about this clone: Its specificity is not known.

Trimming removed 3 bases at V and 0 bases at J, with 4 bases between. The CDR3 loop spans 13 amino acids. From germline, CDR1 is SNHLY and CDR2 FYNNEI. The chain joins TRBV2 to TRBJ2-3; D is ambiguous. The clonotype comes from a male donor in good health and CMV-seronegative. The sequenced sample was PBMCs. The CDR3 loop is CASSDISTDTQYF. The CDR3 coding sequence is TGTGCCAGCAGTGATATCAGCACAGATACGCAGTATTTT.